This T cell receptor (beta chain) is drawn from a study of response to subunit inactivated influenza vaccine. Findings of the study overall: The authors suggested that few new T cells are recruited per seasonal influenza vaccination.

TCRdb re-called the RT-PCR reads with MiXCR, one entry per CDR3 protein. The sample lists more than 450,000 distinct CDR3 sequences; about an eighth were seen once. This clonotype was observed a handful of times. Its target is unknown. This receptor was identified in a man between 45 and 60 years old who received an inactivated influenza vaccine. The specimen comprised PBMCs from blood, sampled on the day of vaccination.

The CDR3 nucleotides are TGCGCCAGCAGCCTCCCGGGAAAAGAGGAGACCCAGTACTTC. Protein: CASSLPGKEETQYF. This chain connects TRBV5-1 to TRBJ2-5; D may be TRBD2 (5 bases). Germline CDR1 reads SGHRS; CDR2 reads YFSETQ. This CDR3 has 14 residues. The V gene lost 4 bases and the J gene lost 5 bases, with 15 bases spanning the gap.